The clone carrying this T cell receptor (beta chain) was seen more than once but under ten times. What it binds is not known. The germline gives CDR1 SGHRS, CDR2 YFSETQ. The CDR3 loop spans 11 amino acids. V was shortened by 6 bases and J by 6 bases, with 6 bases between the two germline ends. This specimen comes from a study of post-analysis software for immune sequencing data. Study-level points and caveats: Clustering by F measure revealed strong co-clustering among samples prepared together in one batch. Diversity measured as normalized Chao1 was significantly lower in multiple sclerosis patients than in controls. Higher frequency in patients than in controls was seen for several TRBV segments, with TRBV5-6, TRBV5-1 and TRBV20-1 among them.

Built from TCR beta cDNA, the libraries had unique molecular identifiers in them. TCRdb analysed the PCR reads with MiXCR anew, one entry per CDR3 protein. Among some 690,000 distinct CDR3 sequences listed, less than 35% were seen once. This rearrangement joins TRBV5-1 to TRBJ2-2; no reliable D call. This receptor was obtained from a girl between 5 and 17 years old with multiple sclerosis. The specimen sequenced was blood. CDR3 nucleotide sequence: TGCGCCAGCACTTTCGCCGGGGAGCTGTTTTTT. It yields the protein CASTFAGELFF.